This is a list of T cell receptor beta chains from one sample in a study of T cell changes during pregnancy in multiple sclerosis. Assay: immunoSEQ multiplex PCR; the TCRdb copy retains only in-frame clones and omits some. The sample yields more than 45,000 clones, roughly 94% seen once. The source material was CD4+ T cells from peripheral blood mononuclear cells, sampled in the first trimester of pregnancy. The receptors shown here come from a female donor with multiple sclerosis, enrolled in a pregnancy study. Both conserved end residues are part of each CDR3. A D gene is named only where the DNA matches it firmly.

j_call d_call v_call cdr3_length cdr3_nt cdr3_aa
TRBJ2-3 . TRBV12-5 13 TGTGCTAGTGGTTTAGGGGTGGGCAATACGCAGTATTTT CASGLGVGNTQYF
TRBJ2-4 . TRBV20-1 11 TGCAGTGCCCCTCGGCGGGACATTCAGTACTTC CSAPRRDIQYF
TRBJ1-2 . TRBV30 13 TGTGCCTATCCTAGACCGGGATTCTATGGCTACACCTTC CAYPRPGFYGYTF
TRBJ1-2 . TRBV30 15 TGTGCCTGGAGTCCAAATCCACTTAATAACTATGGCTACACCTTC CAWSPNPLNNYGYTF
TRBJ2-2 . TRBV6-4 14 TGTGCCAGCAGTAACACAAGGAACACCGGGGAGCTGTTTTTT CASSNTRNTGELFF
TRBJ2-7 . TRBV7-9 12 TGTGCCAGCAGCTTACAGGGCTCCGAGCAGTACTTC CASSLQGSEQYF
TRBJ2-1 TRBD1 TRBV6-1 15 TGTGCCAGCAGGAGGGACAGGGGGGAGTTCAATGAGCAGTTCTTC CASRRDRGEFNEQFF
TRBJ2-1 TRBD2 TRBV13 15 TGTGCCAGCAGCGATTCGGGGGGCTCCTACAATGAGCAGTTCTTC CASSDSGGSYNEQFF
TRBJ2-3 . TRBV11-2 14 TGTGCCAGCAGCTTAGATGGGGTGGGACTTAGGCAGTATTTT CASSLDGVGLRQYF
TRBJ2-2 . TRBV5-4 16 TGTGCCAGCAGCTTGTCGGCCGGGGACTTTACGCGGGAGCTGTTTTTT CASSLSAGDFTRELFF
TRBJ1-5 . TRBV18 14 TGTGCCAGCTCACCGTCAGGGCCCAATCAGCCCCAGCATTTT CASSPSGPNQPQHF
TRBJ2-7 . TRBV6-1 15 TGTGCCAGCAGTGAAGCGCCCACAGCATCCTACGAGCAGTACTTC CASSEAPTASYEQYF
TRBJ1-1 . TRBV2 12 TGTGCCAGCAGTGAATTTTATAGTGAAGCTTTCTTT CASSEFYSEAFF
TRBJ2-3 TRBD1 TRBV11-1 16 TGTGCCAGCAGCTTAGGAGGTAGGGGGCATAGAGATACGCAGTATTTT CASSLGGRGHRDTQYF
TRBJ2-5 . TRBV18 14 TGTGCCAGCTCACCAAGGCGGAGGCCGGAGACCCAGTACTTC CASSPRRRPETQYF